This T cell receptor beta chain was recovered during a study of blood T cell repertoires in COVID-19. TCRdb keeps only in-frame clones here, not all; method: immunoSEQ multiplex PCR. Here the sample spans 100,000 or so clones, about 87% being singletons. V lost 4 bases and J lost 10, with 11 bases in between. Germline CDR1 MNHEY, CDR2 SVGAGI. The CDR3 length is 13 residues. Sequences were obtained from peripheral blood. This TCR came from a woman aged 25-40 years with acute or convalescent COVID-19. The chain uses TRBV6-5 and TRBJ1-6; tentative D call: TRBD1 (6 bases). This chain's CDR3 is CASSWDTTSPLHF. The CDR3 coding sequence is TGTGCCAGCAGTTGGGACACCACCTCACCCCTCCACTTT.